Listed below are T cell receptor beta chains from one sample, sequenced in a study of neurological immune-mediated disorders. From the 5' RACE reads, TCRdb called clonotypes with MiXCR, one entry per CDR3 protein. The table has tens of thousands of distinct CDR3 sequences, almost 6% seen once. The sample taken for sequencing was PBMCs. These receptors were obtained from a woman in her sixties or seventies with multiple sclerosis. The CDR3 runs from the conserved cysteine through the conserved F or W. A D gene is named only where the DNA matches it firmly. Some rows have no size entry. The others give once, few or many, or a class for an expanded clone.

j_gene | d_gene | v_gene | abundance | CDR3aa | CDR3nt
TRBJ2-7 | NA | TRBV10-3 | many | CAIRGYRDEQYF | TGTGCCATCAGAGGGTACAGGGACGAGCAGTACTTC
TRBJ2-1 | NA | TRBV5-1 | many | CASSWNPSRLYNEQFF | TGCGCCAGCAGCTGGAACCCGTCCCGCCTTTACAATGAGCAGTTCTTC
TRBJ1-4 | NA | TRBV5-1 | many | CASSFQILSNEKLFF | TGCGCCAGCAGCTTCCAGATTCTCTCTAATGAAAAACTGTTTTTT
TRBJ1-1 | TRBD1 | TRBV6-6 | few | CASSDRARTEAFF | TGTGCCAGCAGTGACAGGGCGCGCACTGAAGCTTTCTTT
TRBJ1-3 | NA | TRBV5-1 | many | CASSLEAGRTGNTIYF | TGCGCCAGCAGCTTGGAGGCAGGGAGGACTGGAAACACCATATATTTT
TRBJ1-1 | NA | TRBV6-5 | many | CASSTPAANTEAFF | TGTGCCAGCAGTACTCCCGCGGCGAACACTGAAGCTTTCTTT
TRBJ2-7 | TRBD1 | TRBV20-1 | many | CSARDGQGAYEQYF | TGCAGTGCTAGAGATGGACAGGGGGCCTACGAGCAGTACTTC
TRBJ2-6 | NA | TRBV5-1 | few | CASQGAGANVLTF | TGCGCCAGCCAGGGTGCTGGGGCCAACGTCCTGACTTTC
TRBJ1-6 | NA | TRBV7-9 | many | CASSRESGFVSSPLHF | TGTGCCAGCAGCCGGGAGTCAGGTTTTGTCAGTTCACCCCTCCACTTT
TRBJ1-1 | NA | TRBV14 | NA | CASSQRLLGDTEAFF | TGTGCCAGCAGCCAAAGGTTGTTGGGGGACACTGAAGCTTTCTTT
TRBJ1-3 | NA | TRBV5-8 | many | CASSTTGSSGNTIYF | TGTGCCAGCAGTACTACAGGGAGCTCTGGAAACACCATATATTTT
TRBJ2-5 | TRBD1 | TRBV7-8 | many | CASSRDREETQYF | TGTGCCAGCAGCAGGGACAGGGAAGAGACCCAGTACTTC
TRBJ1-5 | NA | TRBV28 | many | CASSLPNQPQHF | TGTGCCAGCAGTTTACCAAATCAGCCCCAGCATTTT
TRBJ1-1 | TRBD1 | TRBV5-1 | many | CASSLQGVTEAFF | TGCGCCAGCAGCTTGCAGGGGGTCACTGAAGCTTTCTTT
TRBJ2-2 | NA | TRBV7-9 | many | CASSIGHTGELFF | TGTGCCAGCAGCATCGGACATACCGGGGAGCTGTTTTTT
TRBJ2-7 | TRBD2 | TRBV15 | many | CATSSGGTSYEQYF | TGTGCCACCAGCAGCGGGGGGACGTCCTACGAGCAGTACTTC
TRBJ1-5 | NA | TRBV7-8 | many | CASSLQGFDNQPQHF | TGTGCCAGCAGCCTCCAGGGCTTTGACAATCAGCCCCAGCATTTT
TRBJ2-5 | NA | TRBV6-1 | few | CASSEVTQETQYF | TGTGCCAGCAGTGAAGTGACCCAAGAGACCCAGTACTTC